The clone carrying this T cell receptor beta chain was detected a few times. Antigen unknown. The ends were cut back, 0 bases at V and 7 bases at J, with 16 bases in the middle. The CDR3 consists of 15 residues. In germline, CDR1 is LGHDT, CDR2 YNNKEL (reference sequence). TCR beta CDR3 regions were amplified from RNA. With the HTBI primer set, the TCR CDR3 went through a first round of RT-PCR. A single record per CDR3 protein comes from TCRdb applying MiXCR to the multiplex PCR reads. Here the sample spans 300,000 to 450,000 distinct CDR3 sequences, more than 20% being singletons. This specimen belongs to a study of T cells in Graves' hyperthyroidism and ophthalmopathy. Study outcomes and limitations: The majority of expanded thyroid clonotypes above 0.001 also appeared in blood.

Patients aged 18 to 65 had newly diagnosed hyperthyroidism of under 2 months' duration. Clinical symptoms, serum thyroxine and TRAb, thyroid ultrasound and orbital computed tomography together formed the diagnostic basis. This clonotype originated in a man aged 45-60 years with Graves' hyperthyroidism. Sequencing was performed on blood. The rearrangement joins TRBV3-1 to TRBJ2-7, with D unresolved. CDR3 nucleotide sequence: TGTGCCAGCAGCCAAGATCTTAACACCTTTCGAGAGCAGTACTTC. Its translation: CASSQDLNTFREQYF.